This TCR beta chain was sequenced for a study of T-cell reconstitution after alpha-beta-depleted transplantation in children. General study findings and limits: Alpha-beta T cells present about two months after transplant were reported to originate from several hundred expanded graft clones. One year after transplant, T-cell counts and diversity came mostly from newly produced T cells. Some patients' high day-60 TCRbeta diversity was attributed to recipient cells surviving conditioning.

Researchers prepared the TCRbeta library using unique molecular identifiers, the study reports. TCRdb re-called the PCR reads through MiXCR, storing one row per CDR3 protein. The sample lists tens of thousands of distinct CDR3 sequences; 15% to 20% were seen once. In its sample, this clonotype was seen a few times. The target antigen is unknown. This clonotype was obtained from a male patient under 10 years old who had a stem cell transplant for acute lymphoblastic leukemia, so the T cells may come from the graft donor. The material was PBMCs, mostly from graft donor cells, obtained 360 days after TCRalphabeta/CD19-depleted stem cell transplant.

In nucleotides, the CDR3 is TGTGCCAGCAGCCACCTTACAGGGTACCAAGAGACCCAGTACTTC. It encodes CASSHLTGYQETQYF. This chain uses TRBV4-2 with TRBJ2-5; perhaps TRBD1 as D (6 bases). The CDR3 has 15 amino acids. Germline lookup yields CDR1 LGHNA and CDR2 YNFKEQ. Trimming removed 3 bases from V and 0 bases from J, with 11 bases in between.